The 11 T cell receptor beta chains listed next were all sequenced from one sample in a study of post-analysis software for immune sequencing data. Tagging with unique molecular identifiers was a feature of the TCR beta cDNA libraries. TCRdb re-derived calls from the PCR reads in MiXCR, one entry per CDR3 protein. The sample lists over 700,000 distinct CDR3 sequences, about 27% seen once, with roughly 0.53% in the top ten. The antigens these receptors bind are not known. Study results and caveats: When patients were compared with controls, about five TRBV segments were more frequent, TRBV5-6, TRBV5-1 and TRBV20-1 among them.

Specimen: blood. Receptors originate from a girl aged 5-17 years with multiple sclerosis.

As for this clonotype: A much larger clone differs by one base, so this may be a read error. The V call is TRBV20-1, the J call TRBJ2-5, with 8 bases lining up with TRBD2. The J call may be in error: the DNA end matches TRBJ2-1 better. CDR3 length: 16 amino acids. Germline loops: CDR1 DFQATT, CDR2 SNEGSKA (reference sequence). Here the CDR3 reads CSARDPSGGRYRTQFF. The CDR3 DNA reads TGCAGTGCTAGAGACCCCTCTGGCGGGAGGTATAGGACCCAGTTCTTC.

The table lists this clonotype with a few counts. The chain links TRBV29-1 to TRBJ2-1, with unresolved D. The CDR3 has 12 residues. V dropped 3 bases and J dropped 6 bases, with 9 bases sitting between them. CDR1 is SQVTM and CDR2 is ANQGSEA in the germline V gene. The chain's CDR3 is CSVDPGGNEQFF. DNA for the CDR3: TGCAGCGTTGATCCGGGCGGCAATGAGCAGTTCTTC.

This clonotype was seen a few times. The J gene is TRBJ2-3, the V gene TRBV10-3; TRBD2 agrees at 8 bases. The trim removed 3 bases at V and 4 bases at J, leaving 12 bases unmatched. In germline, CDR1 is ENHRY, CDR2 SYGVKD. This CDR3 region has 17 residues. CDR3: CAISDIGKTGGADTQYF. DNA of the CDR3: TGTGCCATCAGTGATATAGGGAAGACCGGGGGGGCAGATACGCAGTATTTT.

This clonotype was detected a few times. The chain is built from TRBV15 and TRBJ1-6, with 9 nucleotides matching TRBD1. The CDR3 consists of 15 residues. The V gene's germline CDR1 is LNHNV and CDR2 YYDKDF (reference sequence). J lost 9 bases, V lost 3 bases, and 6 bases had no gene match. CDR3 DNA sequence: TGTGCCACCAGCAGGGAAGGGACAGGGATTTCACCCCTCCACTTT. Translation gives CATSREGTGISPLHF.

The rearrangement uses TRBV5-1 and TRBJ2-1; TRBD1 matches 7 bases. Trimming took 0 bases from V and 0 from J; bases not matched to a gene: 0. CDR1 and CDR2 (germline): SGHRS, YFSETQ. CDR3 length: 15 residues. For the CDR3, the DNA is TGCGCCAGCAGCTTGGAGGGGGCCTCCTACAATGAGCAGTTCTTC. Translation: CASSLEGASYNEQFF.

The rearrangement links TRBV6-5 to TRBJ1-2; D is uncertain. Germline loops: CDR1 MNHEY, CDR2 SVGAGI. V lost 7 bases and J lost 4, with 16 bases in between. This CDR3 contains 14 residues. The CDR3 nucleotides read TGTGCCAGCACTAATCTACTCAGGACCTATGGCTACACCTTC. It encodes CASTNLLRTYGYTF.

The chain recombines TRBV5-5 with TRBJ2-5, with TRBD1 matching over 9 bases. TRBJ2-7 explains the end of the DNA better; the J call may be wrong. The CDR3 loop spans 16 amino acids. From germline, CDR1 is SGHKS and CDR2 YYEKEE (reference sequence). The CDR3 here is CASSFTGTGSPYEQYF. As DNA, the CDR3 is TGTGCCAGCAGCTTTACCGGGACAGGGTCTCCCTACGAGCAGTACTTC.

The chain is built from TRBV5-6 and TRBJ2-5, with TRBD2 matching 11 bases. Trimming removed 4 bases from V and 2 bases from J; junction bases left unmatched: 4. Germline CDR1 is SGHDT and CDR2 is YYEEEE. The CDR3 covers 15 residues. The CDR3, as DNA: TGTGCCAGCAGCCCGGGACTAGCGGTTCAAGAGACCCAGTACTTC. It specifies CASSPGLAVQETQYF. Complete variable domain (other parts from reference TRBV5-6 and TRBJ2-5): DAGVTQSPTHLIKTRGQQVTLRCSPKSGHDTVSWYQQALGQGPQFIFQYYEEEERQRGNFPDRFSGHQFPNYSSELNVNALLLGDSALYLCASSPGLAVQETQYFGPGTRLLVL.

V gene TRBV18 combines with J gene TRBJ1-1; D is unresolved. The CDR3 is made up of 15 amino acids. Per the germline V gene, CDR1 is KGHSH and CDR2 is LQKENI. Deletions cut 2 bases from V and 2 bases from J, with 12 bases between. CDR3 protein: CASSPKGIGNTEAFF. Here the CDR3 DNA reads TGTGCCAGCTCACCAAAAGGGATTGGAAACACTGAAGCTTTCTTT.

V and J are TRBV18 and TRBJ1-1; a possible D gene is TRBD1 (6 bases). Trimming took 4 bases from V and 1 from J, leaving 10 bases between them. The CDR3 has 14 residues. CDR1 and CDR2 from the germline V gene are KGHSH and LQKENI. CDR3 nucleotide sequence: TGTGCCAGCTCACTAGGGACACCGAACACTGAAGCTTTCTTT. It encodes CASSLGTPNTEAFF.

The V call is TRBV27, the J call TRBJ2-3; perhaps TRBD2 as D (6 bases). Germline V CDR1 and CDR2: MNHEY, SMNVEV (reference sequence). This CDR3 contains 12 residues. V lost 6 bases and J lost 8, with 12 bases in between. The chain's CDR3 is CASRTRAGTQYF. The CDR3 DNA reads as TGTGCCAGCAGGACTAGGGCGGGTACGCAGTATTTT.